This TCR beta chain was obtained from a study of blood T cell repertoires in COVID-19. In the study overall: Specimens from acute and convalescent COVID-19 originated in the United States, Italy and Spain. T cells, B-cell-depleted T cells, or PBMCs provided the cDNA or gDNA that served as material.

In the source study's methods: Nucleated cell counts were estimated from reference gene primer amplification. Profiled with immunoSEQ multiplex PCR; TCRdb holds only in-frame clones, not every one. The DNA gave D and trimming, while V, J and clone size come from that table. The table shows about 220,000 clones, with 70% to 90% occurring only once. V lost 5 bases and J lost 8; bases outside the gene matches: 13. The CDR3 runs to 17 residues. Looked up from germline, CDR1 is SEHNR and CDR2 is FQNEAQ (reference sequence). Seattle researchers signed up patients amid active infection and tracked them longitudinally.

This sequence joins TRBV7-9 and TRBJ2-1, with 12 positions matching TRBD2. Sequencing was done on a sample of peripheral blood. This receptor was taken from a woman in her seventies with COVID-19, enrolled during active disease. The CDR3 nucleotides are TGTGCCAGCAGCCAAGGAACTAGCGGGAGGAGGGAGGATGAGCAGTTCTTC. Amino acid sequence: CASSQGTSGRREDEQFF.